A selection of T cell receptor beta chains follows, all from one sample in a study of regulatory T cells in long-lasting Graves disease. One entry per CDR3 protein, called by TCRdb with MiXCR from the multiplex PCR reads. The data contain more than 450,000 distinct CDR3 sequences, under 20% of them singletons. The sample was also reused in another study, on T cells in Graves' hyperthyroidism and ophthalmopathy.

The source was peripheral blood mononuclear cells (PBMCs), collected at new diagnosis, from a patient treated with antithyroid drugs. The receptor set was obtained from a man aged 35 to 55 with Graves disease. The CDR3 runs from the conserved cysteine through the conserved F or W. A D gene is named only where the DNA matches it firmly. Size values are once, few and many counts, or a class for expanded clones, and some rows have none.

TRBJ2-2 few TRBV27 NA TGTGCCAGCAGTCGCAGGGCCCGGGGGAAACCCCCGAACACCGGGGAGCTGTTTTTT CASSRRARGKPPNTGELFF
TRBJ2-1 many TRBV24-1 TRBD1 TGTGCCACCAGTGACCACCGGACAGGCTTCAATGAGCAGTTCTTC CATSDHRTGFNEQFF
TRBJ2-7 NA TRBV28 TRBD1 TGTGCCAGCAAGAGGACAGGGGGCCGCGAGCAGTACTTC CASKRTGGREQYF
TRBJ2-5 many TRBV12-3/TRBV12-4 NA TGTGCCAGCAGTCACCGGATAGAGACCCAGTACTTC CASSHRIETQYF
TRBJ1-5 many TRBV28 TRBD1 TGTGCCAGCAGTTTCATGAAGGGGGCCCGGGGTGACAATCAGCCCCAGCATTTT CASSFMKGARGDNQPQHF
TRBJ1-2 many TRBV28 NA TGTGCCACCGCGGGAGAGGGGGAAAGTAACTATGGCTACACCTTC CATAGEGESNYGYTF
TRBJ2-7 NA TRBV6-1 NA TGTGCCAGCAGTGGACACAGCAGGAACGAGCAGTACTTC CASSGHSRNEQYF
TRBJ1-5 NA TRBV6-2/TRBV6-3 NA TGTGCCAGCACATTGACACGGGTTAATCAGCCCCAGCATTTT CASTLTRVNQPQHF
TRBJ1-2 NA TRBV5-1 NA TGCGCCAGCAGCTTGGTTAAGGGGCATGGCTACACCTTC CASSLVKGHGYTF
TRBJ2-3 NA TRBV4-1 TRBD2 TGCGCCAGCAGCCAAGTTGAGAGCGGGAGAGTTAATACGCAGTATTTT CASSQVESGRVNTQYF
TRBJ2-6 once TRBV9 NA TGTGCCAGCAGCGTAGAAGTTTCCCTCTCTGGGGCCAACGTCCTGACTTTC CASSVEVSLSGANVLTF
TRBJ2-7 many TRBV6-5 NA TGTGCCAGCAGTTCAGGTTCCGAGCAGTACTTC CASSSGSEQYF
TRBJ1-6 NA TRBV12-3/TRBV12-4 NA TGTGCCAGCAGTTTCTCTCGGCCAGGGGCATTCTATAATTCACCCCTCCACTTT CASSFSRPGAFYNSPLHF
TRBJ2-7 NA TRBV24-1 TRBD1 TGTGCCACCAGTGACCCCGACAGGGGCTACGAGCAGTACTTC CATSDPDRGYEQYF
TRBJ2-7 NA TRBV7-2 TRBD1 TGTGCCAGCAGCTTACAGGGGGCCGAGCAGTACTTC CASSLQGAEQYF
TRBJ2-1 many TRBV27 TRBD2 TGTGCCACCTCGGGACTAGGGTACAATGAGCAGTTCTTC CATSGLGYNEQFF
TRBJ2-1 many TRBV30 TRBD2 TGTGCCTGGAGTTCGGGACTACCAGCCTACAATGAGCAGTTCTTC CAWSSGLPAYNEQFF